This passage covers 22 T cell receptor beta chains from one sample sequenced in a study of cytomegalovirus exposure and HLA in healthy donors. The PCR used 60 Vbeta and 13 Jbeta primers. Assay: immunoSEQ multiplex PCR; the TCRdb copy retains only in-frame clones and omits some. The sample records 150,000 to 200,000 clones, about 84% being singletons. The sample consisted of PBMCs. All receptors derive from a woman under 40 in good health and CMV-seropositive.

The chain employs TRBV5-1 and TRBJ2-1; perhaps TRBD1 as D (6 bases). The CDR3 is 14 residues long. Deletions cut 4 bases from V and 7 bases from J, with 15 bases between. CDR1 and CDR2 (germline): SGHRS, YFSETQ. The chain's CDR3 is CASSRDTNRNEQFF. In DNA form, the CDR3 reads TGCGCCAGCAGCCGGGACACTAATAGGAATGAGCAGTTCTTC. Supplemented by reference TRBV5-1 and TRBJ2-1, the full variable domain reads KAGVTQTPRYLIKTRGQQVTLSCSPISGHRSVSWYQQTPGQGLQFLFEYFSETQRNKGNFPGRFSGRQFSNSRSEMNVSTLELGDSALYLCASSRDTNRNEQFFGPGTRLTVL.

The chain has TRBV6-6 and TRBJ1-6; D is perhaps TRBD1 (5 bases). Germline V lookup: CDR1 MNHNY, CDR2 SVGAGI (reference sequence). V was pared by 5 bases and J by 9 bases, with 14 bases between. The CDR3 spans 14 residues. The CDR3 protein is CASSTQGRSSPLHF. The CDR3 DNA is TGTGCCAGCAGTACCCAGGGTCGGTCTTCACCCCTCCACTTT.

The chain is built from TRBV19 and TRBJ1-4; tentatively, D is TRBD1 (5 bases). The CDR3 runs to 13 residues. The germline V gene has CDR1 LNHDA and CDR2 SQIVND (reference sequence). V shed 11 bases and J shed 5 bases, with 15 bases lying between them. The CDR3 is CAATDSANEKLFF. CDR3 sequence (DNA): TGTGCCGCCACCGACAGTGCGAATGAAAAACTGTTTTTT.

The V gene is TRBV19, the J gene TRBJ1-4; TRBD1 matches 7 bases. This CDR3 spans 15 amino acids. J gave up 7 bases and V 4 bases, and 9 bases lay outside the gene matches. Per the germline V gene, CDR1 is LNHDA and CDR2 is SQIVND (reference sequence). DNA for the CDR3: TGTGCCAGTAGTACCGTGACAGGGATGCGTGAAAAACTGTTTTTT. This translates into CASSTVTGMREKLFF.

This clone was seen a few times. The chain uses TRBV5-6 and TRBJ2-7; D is possibly TRBD2 (5 bases). The CDR3 is 15 residues long. V was pared by 5 bases and J by 4 bases, with 19 bases between. Germline V lookup: CDR1 SGHDT, CDR2 YYEEEE. The CDR3 spells CASSRRASPKYEQYF. CDR3 nucleotide sequence: TGTGCCAGCAGTCGGCGGGCTTCACCCAAATACGAGCAGTACTTC.

The chain combines TRBV4-2 with TRBJ2-1; D possibly corresponds to TRBD1 (5 bases). V shed 2 bases and J shed 4 bases, with 9 bases lying between them. CDR1 is LGHNA, CDR2 YNFKEQ, per germline. CDR3 length: 14 residues. CDR3 sequence (DNA): TGTGCCAGCAGCCAACTTCAGGGTTACAATGAGCAGTTCTTC. It codes for CASSQLQGYNEQFF.

This clone appeared once. V gene TRBV2 combines with J gene TRBJ1-2; TRBD1 agrees at 8 bases. V lost 6 bases to trimming and J lost 8 bases; unmatched junction nucleotides: 5. This CDR3 comprises 12 residues. The germline CDR1 and CDR2 sequences are SNHLY and FYNNEI. The CDR3: CASRDRVVGYTF. The CDR3 DNA reads TGTGCCAGCAGGGACAGGGTGGTGGGCTACACCTTC.

This chain uses TRBV4-2 with TRBJ1-6; 8 bases align to TRBD1. Trimming at V came to 4 bases and at J to 8 bases, leaving 10 bases not matched to a gene. This CDR3 region has 16 residues. Germline CDR1 reads LGHNA; CDR2 reads YNFKEQ. CDR3 protein: CASSPGPDRAYSPLHF. The CDR3 DNA sequence: TGTGCCAGCAGCCCAGGCCCGGACAGGGCCTATTCACCCCTCCACTTT.

In this sample, this clone turned up once. The V call is TRBV5-8, the J call TRBJ2-7; D is uncertain. This CDR3 region has 15 residues. Between the trimmed V and J ends, which lost 1 base and 4 bases, there was a span of 15 bases. Per germline, CDR1 SGHTS and CDR2 YDEGEE. The CDR3 here is CASSLLQTPIYEQYF. CDR3 sequence (DNA): TGTGCCAGCAGCTTGTTGCAGACACCAATTTACGAGCAGTACTTC.

V is TRBV27 and J is TRBJ2-5; 10 bases align to TRBD1. Trimming at V came to 3 bases and at J to 4 bases, leaving 11 bases not matched to a gene. The CDR3 totals 17 residues. Germline assignment: CDR1 MNHEY and CDR2 SMNVEV (reference sequence). CDR3 DNA sequence: TGTGCCAGCAGTTTTAAAATGGGGACAGGGGATGGAGAGACCCAGTACTTC. It encodes CASSFKMGTGDGETQYF.

This chain connects TRBV7-9 to TRBJ2-1; 7 bases map to TRBD1. The CDR3 extends over 16 amino acids. From germline, CDR1 is SEHNR and CDR2 FQNEAQ (reference sequence). Germline trimming cut 3 bases from V and 3 bases from J; bases unmatched to any gene: 8. CDR3 region: CASSFLNRDSYNEQFF. The CDR3 nucleotides read TGTGCCAGCAGCTTCCTGAACCGGGACAGCTACAATGAGCAGTTCTTC. The complete variable domain, with remaining parts taken from reference TRBV7-9 and TRBJ2-1, reads DTGVSQNPRHKITKRGQNVTFRCDPISEHNRLYWYRQTLGQGPEFLTYFQNEAQLEKSRLLSDRFSAERPKGSFSTLEIQRTEQGDSAMYLCASSFLNRDSYNEQFFGPGTRLTVL.

This clone has just one count. The gene calls are TRBV7-6 and TRBJ2-1, with D uncertain. V dropped 0 bases and J dropped 5 bases, with 5 bases sitting between them. The CDR3 totals 13 residues. The germline V gene has CDR1 SGHVS and CDR2 FNYEAQ. The CDR3 reads CASSLAPDNEQFF. The CDR3, as DNA: TGTGCCAGCAGCTTAGCCCCCGACAATGAGCAGTTCTTC. Full variable domain (rest looked up from reference TRBV7-6 and TRBJ2-1): GAGVSQSPRYKVTKRGQDVALRCDPISGHVSLYWYRQALGQGPEFLTYFNYEAQQDKSGLPNDRFSAERPEGSISTLTIQRTEQRDSAMYRCASSLAPDNEQFFGPGTRLTVL.

The rearrangement links TRBV4-1 to TRBJ2-7; 16 bases agree with TRBD2. The CDR3 sequence is 16 residues long. Per germline, CDR1 MGHRA and CDR2 YSYEKL. The trim removed 1 base at V and 6 bases at J, leaving 3 bases unmatched. The CDR3 nucleotides are TGCGCCAGCAGCCAAGGGGGACTAGCGGGGGGGTCCGAGCAGTACTTC. It codes for CASSQGGLAGGSEQYF.

V gene TRBV30 combines with J gene TRBJ1-4, with D tentatively TRBD1 (5 bases). This CDR3 is 13 amino acids long. Germline assignment: CDR1 GTSNPN and CDR2 SVGIG (reference sequence). V was shortened by 8 bases and J by 6 bases, with 16 bases between the two germline ends. The CDR3 DNA follows: TGTGCCGGGACCGGGGAGGCGGATGAAAAACTGTTTTTT. Translated: CAGTGEADEKLFF.

The chain couples TRBV7-8 to TRBJ1-4; TRBD1 matches 7 bases. CDR3 size: 17 residues. The V gene end was trimmed by 6 bases and the J gene end by 0 bases; junction bases not matched to a gene: 10. Germline V gene lookup returns CDR1 SGHVS and CDR2 FQNEAQ. This chain's CDR3 is CASRSPGQSATNEKLFF. In DNA form, the CDR3 reads TGTGCCAGCAGATCGCCGGGACAGAGTGCAACTAATGAAAAACTGTTTTTT.

This chain links TRBV11-2 with TRBJ1-4; D possibly corresponds to TRBD1 (5 bases). This CDR3 contains 13 residues. Germline values: CDR1 SGHAT, CDR2 FQNNGV. Trimming took 5 bases from V and 2 from J, leaving 6 bases between them. The chain's CDR3 is CASSRGTNEKLFF. The CDR3 DNA reads TGTGCCAGCAGCCGGGGGACTAATGAAAAACTGTTTTTT. Combining the CDR3 with reference TRBV11-2 and TRBJ1-4 gives the whole variable domain EAGVAQSPRYKIIEKRQSVAFWCNPISGHATLYWYQQILGQGPKLLIQFQNNGVVDDSQLPKDRFSAERLKGVDSTLKIQPAKLEDSAVYLCASSRGTNEKLFFGSGTQLSVL.

The J gene is TRBJ2-1, the V gene TRBV18; 8 bases match TRBD2. The V gene end was trimmed by 2 bases and the J gene end by 8 bases; junction bases not matched to a gene: 8. This CDR3 has 15 amino acids. The germline CDR1 and CDR2 sequences are KGHSH and LQKENI. DNA for the CDR3: TGTGCCAGCTCACCATTACGGGAGGGGACGGATGAGCAGTTCTTC. It is translated as CASSPLREGTDEQFF.

The chain recombines TRBV19 with TRBJ1-1; D not certain. This CDR3 is 16 amino acids long. The germline gives CDR1 LNHDA, CDR2 SQIVND (reference sequence). The V end lost 0 bases, the J end lost 8 bases, and 19 bases lay between the germline ends. The CDR3 spells CASSIDLRRMELEAFF. The CDR3 DNA follows: TGTGCCAGTAGTATAGATTTGAGACGGATGGAGTTGGAAGCTTTCTTT.

V gene TRBV7-2 combines with J gene TRBJ2-7; 7 positions agree with TRBD2. CDR1 SGHTA and CDR2 FQGNSA come from the germline V gene. The CDR3 contains 16 residues. J lost 2 bases, V lost 5 bases, and 12 bases had no gene match. CDR3 sequence: CASSPRWGGETYEQYF. CDR3 sequence (DNA): TGTGCCAGCAGCCCACGATGGGGGGGGGAGACCTACGAGCAGTACTTC.

In this sample, this clone turned up a few times. The chain joins TRBV6-6 to TRBJ1-5, with D unresolved. Germline CDR1 and CDR2: MNHNY and SVGAGI (reference sequence). V was pared by 5 bases and J by 0 bases, with 5 bases between. The CDR3 is made up of 13 amino acids. The DNA of the CDR3 is TGTGCCAGCAGTACAGCTAGCAATCAGCCCCAGCATTTT. It codes for CASSTASNQPQHF.

This clone was seen just once. V usage is TRBV7-2 and J usage is TRBJ2-2; no clear D. This CDR3 comprises 13 residues. Germline V gives CDR1 SGHTA, CDR2 FQGNSA. Trimming pared 1 base from V and 8 bases from J, leaving 8 bases between. The CDR3 region is CASSLVGRGELFF. The DNA for the CDR3 is TGTGCCAGCAGCTTAGTCGGTAGAGGGGAGCTGTTTTTT.

The CDR3 protein is CASSQGTTEAFF. The CDR3 nucleotides read TGTGCCAGCAGCCAAGGTACTACTGAAGCTTTCTTT. The chain combines TRBV14 with TRBJ1-1, with D uncertain. Trimming took 1 base from V and 5 from J, leaving 5 bases between them. The CDR3 sequence is 12 residues long. The V gene's germline CDR1 is SGHDN and CDR2 FVKESK. Filled out from reference TRBV14 and TRBJ1-1, the complete variable domain reads EAGVTQFPSHSVIEKGQTVTLRCDPISGHDNLYWYRRVMGKEIKFLLHFVKESKQDESGMPNNRFLAERTGGTYSTLKVQPAELEDSGVYFCASSQGTTEAFFGQGTRLTVV.